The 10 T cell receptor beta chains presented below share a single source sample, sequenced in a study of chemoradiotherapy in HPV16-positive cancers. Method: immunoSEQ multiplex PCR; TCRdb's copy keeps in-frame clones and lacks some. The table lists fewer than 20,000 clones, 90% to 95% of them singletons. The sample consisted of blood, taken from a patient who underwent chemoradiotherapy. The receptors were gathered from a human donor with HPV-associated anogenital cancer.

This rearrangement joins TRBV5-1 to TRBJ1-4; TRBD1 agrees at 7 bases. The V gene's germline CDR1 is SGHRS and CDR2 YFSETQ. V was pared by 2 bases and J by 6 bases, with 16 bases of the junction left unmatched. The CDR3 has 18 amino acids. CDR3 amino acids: CASSFGQAVGWGYEKLFF. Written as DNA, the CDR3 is TGCGCCAGCAGCTTCGGACAGGCGGTTGGATGGGGCTATGAAAAACTGTTTTTT.

CDR3 coding DNA: TGTGCCAGCAGCTTGTTTTGGATGGGCACTGAAGCTTTCTTT. This codes for CASSLFWMGTEAFF. This sequence joins TRBV11-2 and TRBJ1-1, with no clear D. V was trimmed by 3 bases and J by 4 bases, leaving 12 bases between them. From germline, CDR1 is SGHAT and CDR2 FQNNGV. The CDR3 consists of 14 residues.

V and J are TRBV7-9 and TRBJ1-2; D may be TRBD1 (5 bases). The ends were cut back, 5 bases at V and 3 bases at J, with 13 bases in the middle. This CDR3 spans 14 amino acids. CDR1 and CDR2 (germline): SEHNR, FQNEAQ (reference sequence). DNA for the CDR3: TGTGCCAGCAGCCGGGGGGAAGGGCACTATGGCTACACCTTC. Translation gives CASSRGEGHYGYTF.

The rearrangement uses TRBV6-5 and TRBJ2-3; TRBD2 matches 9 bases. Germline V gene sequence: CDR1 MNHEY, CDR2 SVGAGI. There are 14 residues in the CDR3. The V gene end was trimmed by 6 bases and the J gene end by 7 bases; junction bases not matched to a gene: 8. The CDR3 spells CASRTAGGLNTQYF. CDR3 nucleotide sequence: TGTGCCAGCAGAACAGCGGGAGGACTGAATACGCAGTATTTT.

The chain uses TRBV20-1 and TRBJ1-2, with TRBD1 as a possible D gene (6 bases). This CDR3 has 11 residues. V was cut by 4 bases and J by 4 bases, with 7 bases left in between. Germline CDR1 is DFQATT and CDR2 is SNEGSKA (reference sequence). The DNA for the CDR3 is TGCAGTGCTAAGACAGGCTATGGCTACACCTTC. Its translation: CSAKTGYGYTF.

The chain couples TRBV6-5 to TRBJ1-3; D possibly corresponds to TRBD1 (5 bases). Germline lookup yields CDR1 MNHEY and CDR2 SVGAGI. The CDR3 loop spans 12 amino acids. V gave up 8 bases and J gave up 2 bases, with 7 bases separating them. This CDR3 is CASEGPGNTIYF. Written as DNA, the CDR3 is TGTGCCAGCGAGGGGCCTGGAAACACCATATATTTT.

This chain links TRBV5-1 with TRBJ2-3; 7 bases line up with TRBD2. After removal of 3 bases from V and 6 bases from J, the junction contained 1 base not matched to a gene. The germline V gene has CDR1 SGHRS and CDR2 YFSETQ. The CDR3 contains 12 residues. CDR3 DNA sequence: TGCGCCAGCAGCTGGGGAGGGGATACGCAGTATTTT. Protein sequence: CASSWGGDTQYF.

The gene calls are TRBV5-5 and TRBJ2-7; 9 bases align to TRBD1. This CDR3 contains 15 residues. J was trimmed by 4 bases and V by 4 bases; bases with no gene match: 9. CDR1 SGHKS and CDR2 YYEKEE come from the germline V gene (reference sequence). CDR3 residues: CASSRRQGQGYEQYF. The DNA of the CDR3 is TGTGCCAGCAGCCGGAGACAGGGACAGGGTTACGAGCAGTACTTC.

For the CDR3, the DNA is TGTGCCAGCCGCCCAACAGGGAATAGCAATCAGCCCCAGCATTTT. Translation: CASRPTGNSNQPQHF. The V and J genes are TRBV6-5 and TRBJ1-5, with D maybe TRBD1 (6 bases). The V gene's germline CDR1 is MNHEY and CDR2 SVGAGI. CDR3 length: 15 residues. With 8 bases removed from V and 0 bases from J, the gap between germline ends came to 14 bases.

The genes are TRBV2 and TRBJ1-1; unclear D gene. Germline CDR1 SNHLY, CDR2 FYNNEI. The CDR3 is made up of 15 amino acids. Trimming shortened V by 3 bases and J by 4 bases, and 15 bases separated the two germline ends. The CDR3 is CASSEGGQKRTEAFF. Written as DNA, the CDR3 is TGTGCCAGCAGTGAGGGAGGGCAGAAACGCACTGAAGCTTTCTTT.